This T cell receptor (beta chain) is from a study of beta chain features in type 1 diabetes. Study-level results: Within patients, naive, central memory and Treg TCRB repertoires seemed more similar than within healthy donors.

Regarding this clone: Its antigen is not identified.

The germline V gene has CDR1 MNHEY and CDR2 SMNVEV (reference sequence). After removal of 6 bases from V and 3 bases from J, the junction contained 6 bases not matched to a gene. The CDR3 has 14 amino acids. The isolated RNA, all of it, was reverse transcribed, so expressed TCRB transcripts were what got sequenced. Only in-frame clones appear in the TCRdb table, and some are missing; sequencing was by immunoSEQ multiplex PCR. The sample gives some 330,000 clones, 11% of which show up once; over 0.015% is in the top ten. This TCR was recovered from a woman in her twenties or thirties in good health. The J gene is TRBJ1-1, the V gene TRBV27, with 8 bases lining up with TRBD1. The source material was naive CD4+ T cells from blood. CDR3 in DNA: TGTGCCAGCAGGGGTGGACAGGGTCACACTGAAGCTTTCTTT. It encodes CASRGGQGHTEAFF.